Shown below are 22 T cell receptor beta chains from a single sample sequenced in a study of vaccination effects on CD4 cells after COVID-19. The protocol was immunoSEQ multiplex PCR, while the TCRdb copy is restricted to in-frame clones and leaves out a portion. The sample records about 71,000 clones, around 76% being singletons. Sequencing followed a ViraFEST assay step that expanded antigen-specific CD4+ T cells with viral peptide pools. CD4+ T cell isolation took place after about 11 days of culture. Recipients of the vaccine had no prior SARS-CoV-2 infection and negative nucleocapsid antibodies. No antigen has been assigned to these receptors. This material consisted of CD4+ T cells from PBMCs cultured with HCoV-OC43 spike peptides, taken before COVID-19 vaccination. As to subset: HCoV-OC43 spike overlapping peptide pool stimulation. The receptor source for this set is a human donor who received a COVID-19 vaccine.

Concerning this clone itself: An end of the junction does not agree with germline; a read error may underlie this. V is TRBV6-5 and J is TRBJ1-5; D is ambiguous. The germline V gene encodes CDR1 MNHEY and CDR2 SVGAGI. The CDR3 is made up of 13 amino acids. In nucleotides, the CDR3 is TGTGCCAGCAGTTACTCCCGAAATCGGCCCCAGCATTTT. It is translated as CASSYSRNRPQHF.

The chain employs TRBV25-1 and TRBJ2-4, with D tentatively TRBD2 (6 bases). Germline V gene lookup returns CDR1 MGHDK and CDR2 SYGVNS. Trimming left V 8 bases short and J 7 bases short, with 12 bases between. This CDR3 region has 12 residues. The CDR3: CASHGGSNIQYF. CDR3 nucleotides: TGTGCCAGCCATGGGGGGAGCAACATTCAGTACTTC.

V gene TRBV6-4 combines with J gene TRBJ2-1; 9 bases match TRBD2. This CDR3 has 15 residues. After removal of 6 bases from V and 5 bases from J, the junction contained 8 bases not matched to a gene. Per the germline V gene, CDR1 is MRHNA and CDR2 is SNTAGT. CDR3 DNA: TGTGCCAGCAGACGGGTAGCGGGGGACGACAATGAGCAGTTCTTC. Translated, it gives CASRRVAGDDNEQFF.

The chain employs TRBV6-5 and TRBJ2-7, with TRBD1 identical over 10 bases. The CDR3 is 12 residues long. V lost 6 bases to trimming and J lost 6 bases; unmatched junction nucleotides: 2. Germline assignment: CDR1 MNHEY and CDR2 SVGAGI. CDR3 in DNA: TGTGCCAGCAGCCGACAGGGGGCCGAGCAGTACGTC. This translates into CASSRQGAEQYV.

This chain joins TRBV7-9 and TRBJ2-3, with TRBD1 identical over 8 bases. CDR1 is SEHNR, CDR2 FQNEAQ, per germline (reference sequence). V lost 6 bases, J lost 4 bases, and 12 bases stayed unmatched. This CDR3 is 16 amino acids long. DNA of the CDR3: TGTGCCAGCAGTCGCATCCAGGGGGCGAGGGCAGATACGCAGTATTTT. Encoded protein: CASSRIQGARADTQYF.

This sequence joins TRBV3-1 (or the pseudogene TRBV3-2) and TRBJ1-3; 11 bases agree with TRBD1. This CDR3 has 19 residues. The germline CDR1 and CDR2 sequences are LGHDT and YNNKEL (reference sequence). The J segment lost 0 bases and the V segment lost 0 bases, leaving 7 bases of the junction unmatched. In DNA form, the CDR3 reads TGTGCCAGCAGCCAAGAAGGGACAGGGGGTCCTTACTCTGGAAACACCATATATTTT. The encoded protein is CASSQEGTGGPYSGNTIYF.

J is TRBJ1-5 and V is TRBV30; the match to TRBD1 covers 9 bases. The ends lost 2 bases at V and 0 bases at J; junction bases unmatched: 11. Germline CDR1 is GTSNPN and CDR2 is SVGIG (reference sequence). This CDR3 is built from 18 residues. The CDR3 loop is CAWSPGTGRTYSNQPQHF. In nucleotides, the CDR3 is TGTGCCTGGAGTCCCGGGACAGGGAGAACCTATAGCAATCAGCCCCAGCATTTT.

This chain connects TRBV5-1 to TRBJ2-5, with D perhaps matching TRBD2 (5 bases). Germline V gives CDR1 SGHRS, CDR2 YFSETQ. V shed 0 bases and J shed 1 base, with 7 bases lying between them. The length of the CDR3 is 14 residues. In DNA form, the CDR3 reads TGCGCCAGCAGCTTGGGAGGGTTCCAAGAGACCCAGTACTTC. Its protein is CASSLGGFQETQYF.

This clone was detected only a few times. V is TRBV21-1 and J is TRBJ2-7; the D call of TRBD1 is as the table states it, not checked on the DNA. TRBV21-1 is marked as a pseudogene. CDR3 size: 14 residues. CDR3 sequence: CASSLRQGSYEQYV. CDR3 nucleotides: TGTGCCAGCAGCTTAAGACAGGGATCCTACGAGCAGTACGTC.

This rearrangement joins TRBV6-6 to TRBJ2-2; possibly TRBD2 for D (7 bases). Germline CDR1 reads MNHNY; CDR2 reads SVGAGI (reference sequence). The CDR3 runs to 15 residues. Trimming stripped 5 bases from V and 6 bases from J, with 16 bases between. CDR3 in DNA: TGTGCCAGCAGTCGGGGAGGGGGGGCCTCCGGGGAGCTGTTTTTT. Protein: CASSRGGGASGELFF.

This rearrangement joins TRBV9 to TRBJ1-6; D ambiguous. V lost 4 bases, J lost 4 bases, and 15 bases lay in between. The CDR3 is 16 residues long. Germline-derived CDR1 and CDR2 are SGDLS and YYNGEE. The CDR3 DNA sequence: TGTGCCAGCAGCCGCTCTACAGAACGTTATAATTCACCCCTCCACTTT. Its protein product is CASSRSTERYNSPLHF.

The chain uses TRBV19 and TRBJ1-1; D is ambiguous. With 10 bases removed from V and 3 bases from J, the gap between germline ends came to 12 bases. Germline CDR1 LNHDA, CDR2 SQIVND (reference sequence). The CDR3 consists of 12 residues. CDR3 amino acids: CATGVQDTEAFF. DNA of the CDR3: TGTGCCACCGGGGTGCAGGACACTGAAGCTTTCTTT.

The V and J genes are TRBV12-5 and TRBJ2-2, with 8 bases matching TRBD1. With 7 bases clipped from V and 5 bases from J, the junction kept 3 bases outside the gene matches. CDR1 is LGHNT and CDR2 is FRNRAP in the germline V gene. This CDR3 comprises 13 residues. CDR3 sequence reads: CASVRQGTGELFF. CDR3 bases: TGTGCTAGTGTCCGACAGGGGACCGGGGAGCTGTTTTTT.

Here the CDR3 reads CAWRGLAAAGNTIYF. CDR3 DNA sequence: TGTGCCTGGAGGGGGCTGGCCGCGGCTGGAAACACCATATATTTT. The J gene is TRBJ1-3, the V gene TRBV30; weak D call: TRBD1 (5 bases). CDR1 is GTSNPN and CDR2 is SVGIG in the germline V gene (reference sequence). Trimming removed 3 bases at V and 2 bases at J, with 14 bases between. CDR3 length: 15 amino acids.

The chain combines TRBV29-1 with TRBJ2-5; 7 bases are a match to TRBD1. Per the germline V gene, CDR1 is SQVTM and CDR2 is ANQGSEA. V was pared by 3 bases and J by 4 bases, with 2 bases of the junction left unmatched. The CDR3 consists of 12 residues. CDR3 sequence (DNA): TGCAGCGTTGATCAGGGGGTAGAGACCCAGTACTTC. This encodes CSVDQGVETQYF.

The CDR3 DNA reads as TGTGCCAGCAGTTTGGGGCAGGAAGCCCAGCATTTT. The encoded protein is CASSLGQEAQHF. The chain combines TRBV12-3 or TRBV12-4 with TRBJ1-5, with D tentatively TRBD1 (5 bases). The length of the CDR3 is 12 residues. V lost 3 bases and J 11 bases, leaving 11 bases between the germline ends.

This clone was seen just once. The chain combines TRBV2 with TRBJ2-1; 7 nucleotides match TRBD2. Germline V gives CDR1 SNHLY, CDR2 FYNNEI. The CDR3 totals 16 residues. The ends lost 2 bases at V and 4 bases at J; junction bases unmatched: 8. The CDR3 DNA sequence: TGTGCCAGCAGTGAACAAGCGGGGCCAATTTACAATGAGCAGTTCTTC. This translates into CASSEQAGPIYNEQFF.

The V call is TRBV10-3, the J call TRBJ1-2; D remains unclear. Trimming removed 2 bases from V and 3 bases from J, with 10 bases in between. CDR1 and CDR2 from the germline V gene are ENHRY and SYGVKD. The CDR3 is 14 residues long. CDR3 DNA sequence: TGTGCCATCAGTGAGCCAACCGGGGACTATGGCTACACCTTC. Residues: CAISEPTGDYGYTF.

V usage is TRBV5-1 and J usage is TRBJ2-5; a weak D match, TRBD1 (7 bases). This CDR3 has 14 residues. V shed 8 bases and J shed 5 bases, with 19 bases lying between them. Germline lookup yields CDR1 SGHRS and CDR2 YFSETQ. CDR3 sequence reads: CASSGGMTSETQYF. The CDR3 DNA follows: TGCGCCAGTTCAGGGGGGATGACCTCGGAGACCCAGTACTTC.

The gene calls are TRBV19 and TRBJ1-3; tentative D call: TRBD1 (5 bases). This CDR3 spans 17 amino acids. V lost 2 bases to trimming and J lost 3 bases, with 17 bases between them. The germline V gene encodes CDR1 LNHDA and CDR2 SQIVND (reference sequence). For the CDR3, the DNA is TGTGCCAGTAGTATACGTTCCGGGACGAGGGTTGGAAACACCATATATTTT. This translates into CASSIRSGTRVGNTIYF.

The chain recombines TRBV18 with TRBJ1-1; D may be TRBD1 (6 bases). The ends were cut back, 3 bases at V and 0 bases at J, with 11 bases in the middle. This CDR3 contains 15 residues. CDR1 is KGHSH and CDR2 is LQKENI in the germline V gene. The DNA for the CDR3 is TGTGCCAGCTCACCTCCAAACAGGGTGAACACTGAAGCTTTCTTT. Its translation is CASSPPNRVNTEAFF.

CDR3 bases: TGTGCCAGTAGTATAGGACAGGGCACAGATACGCAGTATTTT. Protein product: CASSIGQGTDTQYF. The V call is TRBV19, the J call TRBJ2-3; D may be TRBD1 (6 bases). V lost 1 base and J 1 base, leaving 6 bases between the germline ends. CDR1 and CDR2 from the germline V gene are LNHDA and SQIVND (reference sequence). The CDR3 has 14 residues.